This T cell receptor (beta chain) was identified during a study of blood T cells in healthy people across ages. The CDR3 runs 15 residues. The J segment lost 4 bases and the V segment lost 5 bases, leaving 8 bases of the junction unmatched. A second PCR, run for roughly 7 to 12 cycles, used a sample-barcoded 5' primer plus a J-beta primer mix. TCRdb reanalysed the 5' RACE reads using MiXCR and keeps one entry per CDR3 protein. In the table there are some 790,000 distinct CDR3 sequences, around 30% of which are singletons. Source material: blood. This TCR came from a woman of 80 years or more in good health. The gene calls are TRBV12-3 or TRBV12-4 and TRBJ2-1, with 7 bases identical to TRBD2. The CDR3 loop reads CASSGSGSGYNEQFF. CDR3 bases: TGTGCCAGCAGTGGTAGCGGGTCGGGATACAATGAGCAGTTCTTC.